These T cell receptor beta chains were read from a single sample in a study of T cell repertoires in cytomegalovirus infection. Using its own MiXCR run on the reads, TCRdb lists one record per CDR3 protein. The sample has over 45,000 distinct CDR3 sequences, 15% to 25% seen once. For these TCRs, the target antigens are not known. Sequenced material: CD8+ T cells from cultured PBMCs, taken from culture after CMV antigen stimulation. Receptors originate from a human donor in good health (CMV status not recorded). Some clones in this sample may be carry-over from other donors' samples. The CDR3 runs from the conserved cysteine through the conserved F or W. D genes are given only for firm matches. Clone size appears in some rows only: once, few, many, or a class for an expanded clone.

NA	TRBD1	TRBV12-3/TRBV12-4	TRBJ1-5	CASSWGTGNQPQHF	TGTGCCAGCAGCTGGGGGACAGGGAACCAGCCCCAGCATTTT
once	NA	TRBV9	TRBJ2-1	CASSLDRYNEQFF	TGTGCCAGCAGTCTAGACAGGTACAATGAGCAGTTCTTC
few	NA	TRBV7-6	TRBJ1-1	CAASSSAEAFF	TGTGCCGCCTCCTCCAGCGCTGAAGCTTTCTTT
many	TRBD1	TRBV7-3	TRBJ2-7	CASSVHRGYEQYF	TGTGCCAGCAGCGTCCACAGGGGCTACGAGCAGTACTTC
many	NA	TRBV7-9	TRBJ1-5	CASSLGDNYQPQHF	TGTGCCAGCAGCTTAGGGGACAACTATCAGCCCCAGCATTTT
NA	TRBD1	TRBV7-9	TRBJ1-5	CASSPSGQPNQPQHF	TGTGCCAGCAGCCCGTCGGGACAGCCCAATCAGCCCCAGCATTTT
few	TRBD2	TRBV5-6	TRBJ2-3	CASSAGRGVFLDTQYF	TGTGCCAGCAGCGCTGGACGGGGGGTATTTTTGGATACGCAGTATTTT
NA	NA	TRBV11-2	TRBJ2-2	CASSNYGPNTGELFF	TGTGCCAGCAGCAACTACGGACCCAACACCGGGGAGCTGTTTTTT
NA	NA	TRBV7-3	TRBJ2-3	CASSTTHGDTQYF	TGTGCCAGCAGCACCACCCACGGGGATACGCAGTATTTT
NA	NA	TRBV11-2	TRBJ2-1	CASSRTMNEQFF	TGTGCCAGCAGCCGGACGATGAATGAGCAGTTCTTC
medium-sized	NA	TRBV20-1	TRBJ2-5	CSARDRRDALGTQYF	TGCAGTGCTAGAGATCGGCGAGATGCCCTTGGGACCCAGTACTTC
NA	NA	TRBV7-2	TRBJ1-5	CASSLIDNQPQHF	TGTGCCAGCAGCTTAATTGACAATCAGCCCCAGCATTTT
few	NA	TRBV7-8	TRBJ2-7	CASSLDSPSYEQYF	TGTGCCAGCAGCTTAGATTCCCCCAGCTACGAGCAGTACTTC
medium-sized	NA	TRBV7-2	TRBJ1-4	CASSLDPPVTAANEKLFF	TGTGCCAGCAGCTTAGATCCACCTGTGACAGCAGCAAATGAAAAACTGTTTTTT
few	NA	TRBV4-1	TRBJ2-5	CASSQGPDWNQETQYF	TGCGCCAGCAGCCAAGGCCCTGACTGGAACCAAGAGACCCAGTACTTC
few	NA	TRBV7-2	TRBJ1-2	CASSIGLNYGYTF	TGTGCCAGCAGCATCGGACTTAACTATGGCTACACCTTC
few	NA	TRBV6-2/TRBV6-3	TRBJ2-7	CASRGLVTRVDEQYF	TGTGCCAGCAGAGGTTTAGTAACCAGAGTCGACGAGCAGTACTTC
NA	TRBD1	TRBV12-3/TRBV12-4	TRBJ1-1	CASSLAWTGRVAFF	TGTGCCAGCAGTTTAGCGTGGACAGGACGGGTTGCTTTCTTT
few	NA	TRBV7-8	TRBJ2-7	CASSNRAGDYEQYF	TGTGCCAGCAGCAACCGGGCAGGGGACTACGAGCAGTACTTC
few	NA	TRBV7-2	TRBJ2-7	CASSFNRAHEQYF	TGTGCCAGCAGCTTTAACAGGGCCCACGAGCAGTACTTC
NA	NA	TRBV7-6	TRBJ2-1	CASSPHPEYEQFF	TGTGCCAGCAGCCCCCACCCGGAATATGAGCAGTTCTTC
NA	NA	TRBV6-2/TRBV6-3	TRBJ2-1	CASSYGRGEQFF	TGTGCCAGCAGTTATGGAAGGGGGGAGCAGTTCTTC
NA	NA	TRBV7-8	TRBJ2-7	CASSATGNAYEQYF	TGTGCCAGCAGCGCGACAGGTAATGCCTACGAGCAGTACTTC
few	NA	TRBV28	TRBJ2-1	CASSLGGSDEQFF	TGTGCCAGCAGCCTGGGAGGATCCGATGAGCAGTTCTTC
many	TRBD1	TRBV6-6	TRBJ1-3	CASTYRGQGFSGNTIYF	TGTGCCAGCACCTACAGGGGACAGGGTTTTTCTGGAAACACCATATATTTT
few	TRBD1	TRBV7-2	TRBJ1-1	CASSLTGPNTEAFF	TGTGCCAGCAGTCTGACAGGGCCGAACACTGAAGCTTTCTTT